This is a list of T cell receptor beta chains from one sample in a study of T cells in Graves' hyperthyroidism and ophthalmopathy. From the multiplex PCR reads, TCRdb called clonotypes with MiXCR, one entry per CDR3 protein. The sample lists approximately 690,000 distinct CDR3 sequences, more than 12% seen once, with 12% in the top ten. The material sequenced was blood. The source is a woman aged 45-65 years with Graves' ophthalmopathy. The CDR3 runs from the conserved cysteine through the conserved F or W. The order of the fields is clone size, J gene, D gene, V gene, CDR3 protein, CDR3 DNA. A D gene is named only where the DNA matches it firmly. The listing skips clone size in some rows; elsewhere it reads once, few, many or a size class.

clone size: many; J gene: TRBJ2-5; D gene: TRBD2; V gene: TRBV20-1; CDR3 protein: CSASRREGQETQYF; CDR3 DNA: TGCAGTGCTAGCCGGCGGGAGGGCCAGGAGACCCAGTACTTC
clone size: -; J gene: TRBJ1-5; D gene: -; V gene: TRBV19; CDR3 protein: CASSITSWRTDQPQHF; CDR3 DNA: TGTGCCAGTAGTATAACATCGTGGAGAACCGATCAGCCCCAGCATTTT
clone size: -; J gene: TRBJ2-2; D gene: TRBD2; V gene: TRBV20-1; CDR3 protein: CSARDPLAGPPRELFF; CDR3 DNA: TGCAGTGCTAGAGATCCCCTAGCGGGACCCCCCCGGGAGCTGTTTTTT
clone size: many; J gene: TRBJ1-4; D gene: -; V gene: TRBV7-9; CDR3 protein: CASRPEGGSEKLFF; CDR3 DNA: TGTGCCAGCAGACCGGAGGGCGGGAGCGAAAAACTGTTTTTT
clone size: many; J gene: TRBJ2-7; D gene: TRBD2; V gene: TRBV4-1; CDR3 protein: CASSQASGRAYEQYF; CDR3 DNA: TGCGCCAGCAGCCAAGCTAGCGGGAGGGCTTACGAGCAGTACTTC
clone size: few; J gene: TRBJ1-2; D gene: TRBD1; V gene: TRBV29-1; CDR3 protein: CSVDGGQGRYGYTF; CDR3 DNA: TGCAGCGTTGACGGGGGACAGGGCCGCTATGGCTACACCTTC
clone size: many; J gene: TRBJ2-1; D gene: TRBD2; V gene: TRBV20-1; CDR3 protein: CSARDRGGRSGYEQFF; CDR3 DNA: TGCAGTGCTAGAGATCGTGGCGGGAGGTCTGGCTATGAGCAGTTCTTC
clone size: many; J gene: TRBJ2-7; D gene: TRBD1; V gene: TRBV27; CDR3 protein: CASSHRQGGQSSYEQYF; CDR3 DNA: TGTGCCAGCAGTCACCGACAGGGCGGTCAAAGCTCCTACGAGCAGTACTTC
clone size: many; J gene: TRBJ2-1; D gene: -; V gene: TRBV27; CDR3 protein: CASSLAGPLNNEQFF; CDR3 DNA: TGTGCCAGCAGTTTAGCGGGTCCACTAAACAATGAGCAGTTCTTC
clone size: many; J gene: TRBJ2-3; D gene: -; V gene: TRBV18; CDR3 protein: CASSPHLTDTQYF; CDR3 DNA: TGTGCCAGCTCACCACATCTGACAGATACGCAGTATTTT
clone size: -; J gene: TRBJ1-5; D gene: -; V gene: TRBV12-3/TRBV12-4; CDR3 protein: CASSFRRPGQSNQPQHF; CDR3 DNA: TGTGCCAGCAGTTTTCGCAGGCCAGGCCAATCAAATCAGCCCCAGCATTTT
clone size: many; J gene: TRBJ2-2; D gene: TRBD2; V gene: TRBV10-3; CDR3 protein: CAISEVLAYGELFF; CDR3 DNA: TGTGCCATCAGTGAAGTACTAGCGTACGGGGAGCTGTTTTTT
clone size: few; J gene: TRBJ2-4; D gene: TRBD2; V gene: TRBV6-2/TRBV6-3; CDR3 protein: CASSYQTPGLAGERGLAKNIQYF; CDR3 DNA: TGTGCCAGCAGTTACCAAACCCCGGGACTAGCGGGAGAGAGGGGACTAGCCAAAAACATTCAGTACTTC
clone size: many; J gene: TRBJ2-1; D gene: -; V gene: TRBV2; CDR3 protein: CASSDGTANEQFF; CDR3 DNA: TGTGCCAGCAGCGACGGGACCGCCAATGAGCAGTTCTTC
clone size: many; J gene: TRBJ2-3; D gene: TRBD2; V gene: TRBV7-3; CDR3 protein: CASSLTSGLAGGLDTQYF; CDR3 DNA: TGTGCCAGCAGCTTAACTTCTGGACTAGCGGGAGGGTTAGATACGCAGTATTTT
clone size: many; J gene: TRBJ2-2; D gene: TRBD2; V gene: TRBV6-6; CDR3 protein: CASSYGTSGPHGELFF; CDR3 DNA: TGTGCCAGCAGTTACGGGACTAGCGGGCCCCACGGGGAGCTGTTTTTT
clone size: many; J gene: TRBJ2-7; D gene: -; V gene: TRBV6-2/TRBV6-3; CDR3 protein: CASSYVEFYFYEQYF; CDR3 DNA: TGTGCCAGCAGTTATGTGGAATTTTACTTCTACGAGCAGTACTTC
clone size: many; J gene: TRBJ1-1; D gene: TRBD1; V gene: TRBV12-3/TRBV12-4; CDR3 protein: CASRDRNRIMNTEAFF; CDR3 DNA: TGTGCCAGCAGGGACAGGAACCGAATCATGAACACTGAAGCTTTCTTT
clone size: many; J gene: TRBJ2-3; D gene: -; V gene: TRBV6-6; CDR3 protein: CASSYTHLTDTQYF; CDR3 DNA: TGTGCCAGCAGTTACACCCATCTCACAGATACGCAGTATTTT
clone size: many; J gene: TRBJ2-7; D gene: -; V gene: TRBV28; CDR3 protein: CASSLSGVGEQYF; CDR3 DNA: TGTGCCAGCAGTTTGTCAGGGGTGGGCGAGCAGTACTTC
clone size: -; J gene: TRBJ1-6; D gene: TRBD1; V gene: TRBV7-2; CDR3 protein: CASSLAPDRGVNSPLHF; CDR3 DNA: TGTGCCAGCAGCTTAGCACCGGACAGGGGGGTAAATTCACCCCTCCACTTT
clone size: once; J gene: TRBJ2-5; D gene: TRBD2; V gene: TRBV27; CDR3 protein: CASSLWGGKAQGTQYF; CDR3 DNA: TGTGCCAGCAGTTTATGGGGGGGAAAGGCCCAAGGGACCCAGTACTTC